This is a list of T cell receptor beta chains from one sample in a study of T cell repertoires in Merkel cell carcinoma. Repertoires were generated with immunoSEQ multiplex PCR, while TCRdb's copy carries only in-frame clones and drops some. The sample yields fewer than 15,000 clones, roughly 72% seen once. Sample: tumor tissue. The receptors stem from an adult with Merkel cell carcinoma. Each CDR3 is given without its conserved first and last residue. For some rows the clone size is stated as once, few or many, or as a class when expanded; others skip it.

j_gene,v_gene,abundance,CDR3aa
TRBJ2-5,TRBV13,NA,ASSPWATQETQY
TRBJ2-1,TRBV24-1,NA,ATSDTRAGGAYNEQF
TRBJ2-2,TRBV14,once,ASGRGGSNTGELF
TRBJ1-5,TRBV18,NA,ASSPTGTGNQPQH
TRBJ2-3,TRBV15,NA,ATLSGGTDTQY
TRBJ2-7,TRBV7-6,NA,ASSQGAGPSSYEQY
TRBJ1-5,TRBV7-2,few,ASRAGGANQPQH
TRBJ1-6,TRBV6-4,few,ASSDSPGNSPLH
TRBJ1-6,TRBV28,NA,ASSTHRRVGSYNSPLH
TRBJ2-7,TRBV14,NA,ASSPGASYYEQY
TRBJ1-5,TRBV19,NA,ASSTQAGGNQPQH
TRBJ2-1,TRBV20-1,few,SASEAYNEQF
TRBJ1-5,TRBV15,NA,ATSIFPRDNSNQPQH
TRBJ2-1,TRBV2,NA,ASSARGEQF
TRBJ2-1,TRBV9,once,ASSTLTSGFYNEQF
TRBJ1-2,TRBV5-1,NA,ASSWTGVGYT
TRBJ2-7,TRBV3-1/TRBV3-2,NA,ASSQLGSGEQY
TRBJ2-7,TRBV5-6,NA,ASSLTGTAGTYEQY
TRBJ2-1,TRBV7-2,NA,ASSVLNMGADEQF
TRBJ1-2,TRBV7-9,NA,ASSATGQSNYGYT
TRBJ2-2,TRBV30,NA,AWSFWGNTGELF
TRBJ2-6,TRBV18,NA,ASSPLPVSGANVLT
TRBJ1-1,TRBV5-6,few,ASSFTWMGDTEAF
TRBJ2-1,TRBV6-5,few,ASTVAPSYNEQF
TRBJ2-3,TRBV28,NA,ASSFPYRAENTDTQY
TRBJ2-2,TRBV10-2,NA,ASSALRTGRNTGELF
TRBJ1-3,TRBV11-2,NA,ASSLAGGTVGSGNTIY